The clone carrying this TCR beta chain was counted between two and nine times. Its antigen remains unidentified. This sample stems from a study of T-cell memory formation after mild COVID-19. Study observations and caveats: CD4+ bias marked clones expanding day 15 to 37, unlike balanced contracting clones.

TCR alpha and TCR beta cDNA libraries carrying sample barcodes and UMIs were produced by 5'RACE using constant-segment primers. TCRdb re-called the 5' RACE reads with MiXCR, one entry per CDR3 protein. The sample consists of about 400,000 distinct CDR3 sequences, 23% of them appearing once. Specimen: PBMCs or a T cell subset sorted from them (not recorded which). The sequence was obtained from an adult woman who had mild COVID-19 (a few samples of this study predate the infection). Cell type and time point are not known.

Written as DNA, the CDR3 is TGTGCCAGCAGCTTAGAGGCGGGATCCAATGAGCAGTTCTTC. This encodes CASSLEAGSNEQFF. The J gene is TRBJ2-1, the V gene TRBV11-2, with D possibly being TRBD2 (6 bases). Germline V lookup: CDR1 SGHAT, CDR2 FQNNGV. This CDR3 is 14 amino acids long. V gave up 0 bases and J gave up 6 bases, with 9 bases separating them.